This T cell receptor beta chain came from a study of T cell responses to AZD1222 COVID-19 vaccine. Overall study findings and caveats: Regions 160-218 and 743-854 dominated among vaccine-associated CD4 TCRs spanning spike.

Germline V gene lookup returns CDR1 GTSNPN and CDR2 SVGIG (reference sequence). Trimming removed 2 bases from V and 2 bases from J, with 9 bases in between. This CDR3 contains 13 residues. Comments on this clone: Its antigen is not identified.

Generated by immunoSEQ multiplex PCR, the TCRdb table keeps only in-frame clones and is missing some. Among roughly 150,000 clones, 80% to 95% were seen once, and the ten largest hold over 1.5%. Source: peripheral blood, taken on day 0 of AZD1222 vaccination. The sequence came from an adult in good health. The chain has TRBV30 and TRBJ1-1; D perhaps matches TRBD1 (5 bases). This CDR3 is CAWSTQGNTEAFF. For the CDR3, the DNA is TGTGCCTGGAGTACCCAGGGAAACACTGAAGCTTTCTTT. The full variable domain, rest sourced from reference TRBV30 and TRBJ1-1, is SQTIHQWPATLVQPVGSPLSLECTVEGTSNPNLYWYRQAAGRGLQLLFYSVGIGQISSEVPQNLSASRPQDRQFILSSKKLLLSDSGFYLCAWSTQGNTEAFFGQGTRLTVV.